The present T cell receptor (beta chain) was sequenced within a study of blood T cell repertoires in COVID-19. Study overall: T cells, B-cell-depleted T cells, or PBMCs supplied cDNA or gDNA.

Original handling: Amplified reference gene primers provided the basis for estimating nucleated cell counts. Produced via immunoSEQ multiplex PCR; TCRdb's table is partial and in-frame only. The D gene and trimming were derived from the DNA, and the V and J assignments and clone size from that table. The table lists more than 150,000 clones, approximately 79% of them singletons. Sample: peripheral blood. The source is a man between 60 and 70 years old with active or convalescent COVID-19.

As DNA, the CDR3 is TGTGCCAGCAGCTTAGACAGTCTTAACTATGGCTACACCTTC. It translates to CASSLDSLNYGYTF. The rearrangement uses TRBV7-2 and TRBJ1-2; D unresolved. V lost 1 base to trimming and J lost 1 base, with 7 bases between them. Germline CDR1 is SGHTA and CDR2 is FQGNSA. The CDR3 is 14 amino acids.